The rows below give T cell receptor beta chains drawn from one sample of a study of human T cells and chemical hapten exposure. MiXCR, run by TCRdb on the RACE reads, gives a single entry per CDR3 protein. Among 110,000 or so distinct CDR3 sequences listed, roughly a third were seen once. The source was whole blood, collected in connection with sensitization to the hapten diphenylcyclopropenone (DPC). These receptors were obtained from a man aged 35 to 55 with alopecia areata. Some clones in this sample may be carry-over from other donors' samples. CDR3s include the opening cysteine and the closing phenylalanine or tryptophan. Each record gives: V gene, J gene, D gene, clone size, CDR3 protein, CDR3 DNA. D genes are given only for firm matches. Clone size is shown for a subset of rows, as once, few, many or a class of expanded clone.

TRBV6-2/TRBV6-3	TRBJ1-1	-	-	CATLYIGRNTEAFF	TGTGCCACCCTTTATATCGGACGGAACACTGAAGCTTTCTTT
TRBV29-1	TRBJ2-3	TRBD1	-	CSIRRQGRADTQYF	TGCAGCATCCGAAGACAGGGTCGAGCAGATACGCAGTATTTT
TRBV12-3/TRBV12-4	TRBJ2-2	TRBD2	-	CASSWTSSTGELFF	TGTGCCAGCAGTTGGACTAGCAGCACCGGGGAGCTGTTTTTT
TRBV10-3	TRBJ2-3	-	-	CAISAGTLSDTQYF	TGTGCCATCAGCGCCGGGACTCTCTCGGATACGCAGTATTTT
TRBV25-1	TRBJ2-1	-	-	CASSDRLSTTYNEQFF	TGTGCCAGCAGTGATCGGCTTAGTACGACCTACAATGAGCAGTTCTTC
TRBV27	TRBJ2-1	TRBD2	many	CASSLGTSFYNEQFF	TGTGCCAGCAGTCTCGGGACTAGCTTCTACAATGAGCAGTTCTTC
TRBV5-1	TRBJ2-1	-	few	CASMQGQDEQFF	TGCGCCAGCATGCAGGGTCAAGATGAGCAGTTCTTC
TRBV30	TRBJ2-7	TRBD1	-	CAWGSQGANEQYF	TGTGCCTGGGGGTCCCAGGGGGCGAACGAGCAGTACTTC
TRBV4-1	TRBJ2-3	TRBD1	-	CASSQSGTGGRTDTQYF	TGCGCCAGCAGCCAGTCCGGGACAGGGGGCAGGACAGATACGCAGTATTTT
TRBV7-9	TRBJ1-3	-	-	CASSLRTEHQGNTIYF	TGTGCCAGCAGCCTCCGGACAGAACATCAGGGAAACACCATATATTTT
TRBV12-3/TRBV12-4	TRBJ1-2	TRBD1	few	CASSFRDRGTYGYTF	TGTGCCAGCAGTTTCCGGGACAGGGGGACGTATGGCTACACCTTC
TRBV13	TRBJ2-5	TRBD2	-	CASRLAGDETQYF	TGTGCCAGCCGACTAGCGGGGGATGAGACCCAGTACTTC
TRBV27	TRBJ2-5	-	few	CASSLFWAGRETQYF	TGTGCCAGCAGTTTATTTTGGGCAGGGAGAGAGACCCAGTACTTC
TRBV3-1	TRBJ1-3	-	few	CASRASSGNTIYF	TGTGCCAGCAGAGCTAGCTCTGGAAACACCATATATTTT
TRBV10-3	TRBJ2-3	-	-	CAISETGPRRDTQYF	TGTGCCATCAGTGAGACAGGGCCCAGGCGGGATACGCAGTATTTT
TRBV20-1	TRBJ2-1	TRBD2	-	CSASPLAGVTGHNEQFF	TGCAGTGCTAGCCCGCTAGCGGGAGTTACAGGTCACAATGAGCAGTTCTTC
TRBV6-2/TRBV6-3	TRBJ2-3	TRBD2	-	CASRPAGGSPDTQYF	TGTGCCAGCAGACCGGCGGGAGGGAGCCCAGATACGCAGTATTTT
TRBV20-1	TRBJ2-2	TRBD2	few	CSAYSGGPASGELFF	TGCAGTGCTTATAGCGGGGGGCCGGCAAGCGGGGAGCTGTTTTTT
TRBV5-1	TRBJ1-2	-	few	CASSEGRIDGYTF	TGCGCCAGCAGCGAGGGACGGATTGATGGCTACACCTTC
TRBV14	TRBJ2-3	-	-	CASSQYRRDTQYF	TGTGCCAGCAGCCAATATAGAAGGGATACGCAGTATTTT
TRBV7-9	TRBJ1-3	-	-	CASSSGVDGNTIYF	TGTGCCAGCAGCTCGGGAGTGGACGGAAACACCATATATTTT
TRBV28	TRBJ1-2	-	-	CASSFSGRYGYTF	TGTGCCAGCAGTTTTTCAGGCCGCTATGGCTACACCTTC
TRBV12-3/TRBV12-4	TRBJ1-2	-	few	CASSSRTTGYGYTF	TGTGCCAGCAGTTCACGGACCACTGGCTATGGCTACACCTTC
TRBV11-3	TRBJ2-1	-	-	CASSRAGGEQFF	TGTGCCAGCAGCCGCGCCGGCGGTGAGCAGTTCTTC
TRBV3-1	TRBJ2-1	-	-	CASGKGLNEQFF	TGTGCCAGCGGAAAAGGGCTAAATGAGCAGTTCTTC
TRBV5-1	TRBJ2-7	-	-	CASSLGPPRSGTYEQYF	TGCGCCAGCAGCTTGGGCCCGCCTAGGTCCGGCACCTACGAGCAGTACTTC
TRBV4-3	TRBJ2-1	-	-	CASSQDSVAPVF	TGCGCCAGCAGCCAAGATTCAGTCGCCCCGGTCTTC
TRBV20-1	TRBJ2-7	-	-	CSARTGASSREQYF	TGCAGTGCTAGGACGGGAGCCTCTTCTAGGGAGCAGTACTTC
TRBV21-1	TRBJ1-5	-	medium-sized	CASSKGQGWDQPQHF	TGTGCCAGCAGCAAAGGCCAGGGATGGGATCAGCCCCAGCATTTT
TRBV7-6	TRBJ2-3	-	-	CASSPGLTDTQYF	TGTGCCAGCAGCCCAGGACTCACAGATACGCAGTATTTT
TRBV4-3	TRBJ2-7	-	-	CASSQAQGLPYEQYF	TGCGCCAGCAGCCAAGCCCAGGGGCTCCCCTACGAGCAGTACTTC
TRBV10-2	TRBJ2-3	-	few	CASRSGGNTDTQYF	TGCGCCAGCAGGAGCGGAGGAAACACAGATACGCAGTATTTT
TRBV20-1	TRBJ2-4	TRBD2	-	CSYAGGQENIQYF	TGCAGTTACGCGGGAGGGCAGGAAAACATTCAGTACTTC
TRBV7-2	TRBJ2-1	TRBD2	-	CASSLELAVGLSYNEQFF	TGTGCCAGCAGCTTAGAACTAGCGGTCGGATTATCCTACAATGAGCAGTTCTTC
TRBV19	TRBJ1-5	-	-	CASSPGQPQHF	TGTGCCAGTAGTCCGGGACAGCCCCAGCATTTT
TRBV7-2	TRBJ2-1	-	-	CASSLAPNNEQFF	TGTGCCAGCAGCTTAGCGCCGAACAATGAGCAGTTCTTC
TRBV4-2	TRBJ1-1	-	-	CASSQDLGLSTEAFF	TGTGCCAGCAGCCAAGATCTGGGGTTGAGCACTGAAGCTTTCTTT